This passage covers 17 T cell receptor beta chains from one sample sequenced in a study of regulatory T cells in long-lasting Graves disease. Assembly of TCR beta libraries relied on iRepertoire HTBI primers together with Arm-PCR of CDR3 regions. TCRdb itself ran the multiplex PCR reads through MiXCR, one entry per CDR3 protein. The sample shows over 300,000 distinct CDR3 sequences, 15% to 19% of them seen only once. The time point denotes: newly diagnosed GD, antithyroid drugs for less than 3 months. Isolated PBMC RNA provided the starting material for the TCR library. Here the sequenced sample was peripheral blood mononuclear cells (PBMCs), taken at new diagnosis, from a patient treated with antithyroid drugs. These receptors all come from a female donor with Graves disease.

This clonotype was observed a handful of times. This chain links TRBV6-9 with TRBJ2-7, with D perhaps being TRBD1 or TRBD2 (5 bases each). V was shortened by 2 bases and J by 2 bases, with 28 bases between the two germline ends. The CDR3 consists of 20 residues. The germline gives CDR1 MNHGY, CDR2 SVAAGI. The CDR3 nucleotides read TGTGCCAGCAGTTATCGCAGGCGATCGCTAGGGACGGACTCTACCTACGAGCAGTACTTC. It codes for CASSYRRRSLGTDSTYEQYF.

This clonotype was recorded many times. V is TRBV5-1 and J is TRBJ2-1, with 7 bases matching TRBD2. Germline V lookup: CDR1 SGHRS, CDR2 YFSETQ. This CDR3 comprises 15 residues. V was pared by 4 bases and J by 5 bases, with 9 bases of the junction left unmatched. In nucleotides, the CDR3 is TGCGCCAGCAGCCCTCAAGCGGGGTTCGACAATGAGCAGTTCTTC. This gives the protein CASSPQAGFDNEQFF.

The chain recombines TRBV19 with TRBJ1-6, with 10 positions matching TRBD1. J lost 5 bases, V lost 4 bases, and 5 bases had no gene match. This CDR3 is 16 amino acids long. CDR1 and CDR2 (germline): LNHDA, SQIVND (reference sequence). DNA for the CDR3: TGTGCCAGTAGTACCACAGGACAGGGGGATAATTCACCCCTCCACTTT. As protein: CASSTTGQGDNSPLHF.

This clonotype showed up many times. This chain uses TRBV5-8 with TRBJ1-1; no firm D call. Trimming removed 4 bases from V and 7 bases from J, with 11 bases in between. Per germline, CDR1 SGHTS and CDR2 YDEGEE. The CDR3 covers 12 residues. The CDR3 is CASSPSVNEAFF. CDR3 DNA sequence: TGTGCCAGCAGCCCAAGCGTTAATGAAGCTTTCTTT.

This clonotype was counted many times. This chain joins TRBV12-3 or TRBV12-4 and TRBJ1-2, with a weak D call TRBD1 (6 bases). The CDR3 consists of 14 residues. Trimming removed 2 bases from V and 4 bases from J, with 11 bases in between. The CDR3 protein is CASSLRGHPYGYTF. In nucleotides, the CDR3 is TGTGCCAGCAGTTTACGGGGACACCCCTATGGCTACACCTTC.

This clonotype appeared many times. The CDR3 loop reads CASSGARVGREKLFF. The CDR3 bases are TGTGCCAGCAGTGGAGCCAGGGTGGGAAGGGAAAAACTGTTTTTT. This chain connects TRBV27 to TRBJ1-4; possibly TRBD1 for D (5 bases). Germline lookup yields CDR1 MNHEY and CDR2 SMNVEV (reference sequence). There are 15 residues in the CDR3. V lost 5 bases, J lost 8 bases, and 18 bases lay in between.

The J gene is TRBJ2-5, the V gene TRBV5-1; maybe TRBD1 (5 bases). This CDR3 contains 14 residues. Trimming removed 0 bases at V and 6 bases at J, with 12 bases between. Looked up from germline, CDR1 is SGHRS and CDR2 is YFSETQ. In nucleotides, the CDR3 is TGCGCCAGCAGCTTGGGATCAGGGTTGAAGACCCAGTACTTC. It specifies CASSLGSGLKTQYF.

The chain recombines TRBV7-9 with TRBJ1-1; TRBD1 matches 8 bases. Germline CDR1 reads SEHNR; CDR2 reads FQNEAQ (reference sequence). V was clipped by 4 bases and J by 0 bases; unmatched bases: 7. This CDR3 contains 16 residues. The DNA of the CDR3 is TGTGCCAGCAGCTCCCCAGGGGGCTCGGTGAACACTGAAGCTTTCTTT. It translates to CASSSPGGSVNTEAFF. The full variable domain, completed using reference TRBV7-9 and TRBJ1-1, is DTGVSQNPRHKITKRGQNVTFRCDPISEHNRLYWYRQTLGQGPEFLTYFQNEAQLEKSRLLSDRFSAERPKGSFSTLEIQRTEQGDSAMYLCASSSPGGSVNTEAFFGQGTRLTVV.

Many counts were recorded for this clonotype. The chain combines TRBV7-9 with TRBJ2-1; 9 bases are a match to TRBD1. Germline values: CDR1 SEHNR, CDR2 FQNEAQ (reference sequence). J lost 4 bases, V lost 7 bases, and 11 bases had no gene match. CDR3 length: 16 residues. Here the CDR3 DNA reads TGTGCCAGCACCGCCGCAGGGACAGGGTCGTACAATGAGCAGTTCTTC. As protein: CASTAAGTGSYNEQFF. Based on the CDR3 plus reference TRBV7-9 and TRBJ2-1, the full variable domain is DTGVSQNPRHKITKRGQNVTFRCDPISEHNRLYWYRQTLGQGPEFLTYFQNEAQLEKSRLLSDRFSAERPKGSFSTLEIQRTEQGDSAMYLCASTAAGTGSYNEQFFGPGTRLTVL.

This clonotype appeared many times. The V and J genes are TRBV7-9 and TRBJ1-4; D is unclear. From germline, CDR1 is SEHNR and CDR2 FQNEAQ (reference sequence). This CDR3 spans 17 amino acids. V lost 1 base to trimming and J lost 4 bases, with 16 bases between them. CDR3 in amino acids: CASSLGFAGGHNEKLFF. The CDR3 coding sequence is TGTGCCAGCAGCTTAGGTTTCGCCGGCGGGCATAATGAAAAACTGTTTTTT.

This clonotype was found many times. The rearrangement uses TRBV9 and TRBJ2-7, with no clear D. The ends were cut back, 4 bases at V and 5 bases at J, with 19 bases in the middle. CDR1 SGDLS and CDR2 YYNGEE come from the germline V gene. The CDR3 spans 15 residues. CDR3 bases: TGTGCCAGCAGCCTCTCCGGCGGAGCCACACACGAGCAGTACTTC. As protein: CASSLSGGATHEQYF.

At least ten counts were recorded for this clonotype. The chain combines TRBV6-2 or TRBV6-3 with TRBJ2-3; D gene uncertain. Trimming shortened V by 0 bases and J by 2 bases, and 12 bases separated the two germline ends. The length of the CDR3 is 16 residues. In germline, CDR1 is MNHEY, CDR2 SVGEGT. CDR3 loop: CASSYSGKRNTDTQYF. The DNA of the CDR3 is TGTGCCAGCAGTTACTCGGGTAAACGGAACACAGATACGCAGTATTTT.

This clonotype was recorded many times. The chain carries TRBV12-5 and TRBJ2-5, with 10 positions matching TRBD2. The germline CDR1 and CDR2 sequences are LGHNT and FRNRAP. The trim removed 4 bases at V and 1 base at J, leaving 6 bases unmatched. This CDR3 region has 16 residues. The CDR3 loop reads CASGSPTSGPQETQYF. In DNA, the CDR3 is TGTGCTAGTGGTTCGCCGACTAGCGGGCCCCAAGAGACCCAGTACTTC.

This clonotype was picked up a small number of times. The chain links TRBV12-3 or TRBV12-4 to TRBJ2-1; 7 positions match TRBD1. V shed 6 bases and J 5 bases; nucleotides not matched to a gene: 4. The length of the CDR3 is 13 residues. The CDR3 DNA sequence: TGTGCCAGCAGGTCTACAGGGGACAATGAGCAGTTCTTC. Its translation: CASRSTGDNEQFF.

This clonotype was observed a handful of times. The chain carries TRBV28 and TRBJ1-3; unclear D gene. The V and J ends lost 6 bases and 2 bases respectively, with 20 bases between them. In germline, CDR1 is MDHEN, CDR2 SYDVKM. The CDR3 consists of 17 residues. The CDR3 spells CASRVVGGPRAGNTIYF. The DNA of the CDR3 is TGTGCCAGCAGAGTTGTGGGCGGACCCCGGGCTGGAAACACCATATATTTT.

There are many counts of this clonotype. V and J are TRBV28 and TRBJ2-1, with D perhaps TRBD1 (6 bases). From germline, CDR1 is MDHEN and CDR2 SYDVKM. The CDR3 is made up of 15 amino acids. V was trimmed by 4 bases and J by 4 bases, leaving 14 bases between them. For the CDR3, the DNA is TGTGCCAGCAGTTGGGGACAAGGCTTGTACAATGAGCAGTTCTTC. Amino acids: CASSWGQGLYNEQFF.

This clonotype was counted at least ten times. V usage is TRBV27 and J usage is TRBJ1-4, with TRBD1 identical over 8 bases. Trimming removed 5 bases from V and 7 bases from J; junction bases left unmatched: 9. Germline CDR1 and CDR2: MNHEY and SMNVEV (reference sequence). This CDR3 is 15 amino acids long. The CDR3 DNA sequence: TGTGCCAGCAGTCCATGGGACAGGCGCGGTGAAAAACTGTTTTTT. It specifies CASSPWDRRGEKLFF.